These T cell receptor beta chains were read from a single sample in a study of radiation and T cells in renal cell carcinoma. The assay was immunoSEQ multiplex PCR, and TCRdb's table has in-frame clones only and misses some. The data show under 100,000 clones, with about 82% seen just once and just under 9.5% held by the top ten. Material: blood, obtained from a patient whose treatment included radiotherapy and nephrectomy. Receptors were obtained from a man aged 50 to 60 with renal cell carcinoma. CDR3s include the opening cysteine and the closing phenylalanine or tryptophan. D genes are given only for firm matches. Rows give clone size only sometimes, using once, few, many, or a class for an expanded clone.

length: 21; J: TRBJ2-7; V: TRBV9; D: -; size: -; CDR3: CASSVLKHRPAPEGLPYEQYF; DNA: TGTGCCAGCAGCGTACTGAAGCATCGTCCAGCCCCTGAGGGCTTACCATACGAGCAGTACTTC
length: 12; J: TRBJ2-5; V: TRBV2; D: -; size: few; CDR3: CASSGAVWTQYF; DNA: TGTGCCAGCAGTGGGGCGGTGTGGACCCAGTACTTC
length: 13; J: TRBJ1-2; V: TRBV10-3; D: -; size: few; CDR3: CAISESGIYGYTF; DNA: TGTGCCATCAGTGAATCAGGGATCTATGGCTACACCTTC
length: 14; J: TRBJ2-7; V: TRBV27; D: TRBD1; size: -; CDR3: CASSLQGAQYEQYF; DNA: TGTGCCAGCAGTTTACAGGGGGCTCAATACGAGCAGTACTTC
length: 14; J: TRBJ2-7; V: TRBV18; D: -; size: -; CDR3: CASSPPGQRYEQYF; DNA: TGTGCCAGCTCACCACCGGGACAAAGATACGAGCAGTACTTC
length: 14; J: TRBJ1-1; V: TRBV19; D: TRBD1; size: few; CDR3: CASSTRQGGTEAFF; DNA: TGTGCCAGTAGTACCAGACAGGGCGGCACTGAAGCTTTCTTT
length: 13; J: TRBJ1-5; V: TRBV18; D: -; size: -; CDR3: CASSLAYAEPQHF; DNA: TGTGCCAGCTCACTTGCGTATGCGGAGCCCCAGCATTTT
length: 14; J: TRBJ1-2; V: TRBV9; D: -; size: -; CDR3: CASSVSQGFHGYTF; DNA: TGTGCCAGCAGCGTTTCTCAGGGCTTCCATGGCTACACCTTC
length: 14; J: TRBJ1-1; V: TRBV9; D: -; size: -; CDR3: CASTAGTMNTEAFF; DNA: TGTGCCAGCACCGCGGGGACAATGAACACTGAAGCTTTCTTT
length: 17; J: TRBJ1-1; V: TRBV11-2; D: -; size: -; CDR3: CASSLNRVSAEDTEAFF; DNA: TGTGCCAGCAGCTTGAACAGGGTCTCGGCCGAGGACACTGAAGCTTTCTTT
length: 14; J: TRBJ2-7; V: TRBV5-1; D: -; size: -; CDR3: CASSLVTVSYEQYF; DNA: TGCGCCAGCAGCTTGGTGACAGTCTCCTACGAGCAGTACTTC
length: 13; J: TRBJ1-1; V: TRBV5-1; D: -; size: few; CDR3: CASSPVRNTEAFF; DNA: TGCGCCAGCAGCCCGGTCCGGAACACTGAAGCTTTCTTT
length: 13; J: TRBJ1-1; V: TRBV10-1; D: -; size: -; CDR3: CASSSYRGTEAFF; DNA: TGCGCCAGCAGTAGTTATAGGGGCACTGAAGCTTTCTTT
length: 13; J: TRBJ2-5; V: TRBV29-1; D: -; size: -; CDR3: CSATGSRKKTQYF; DNA: TGCAGCGCTACCGGGAGCCGCAAAAAGACCCAGTACTTC
length: 13; J: TRBJ1-2; V: TRBV19; D: -; size: -; CDR3: CASSMYQGYGYTF; DNA: TGTGCCAGTAGTATGTATCAGGGCTATGGCTACACCTTC
length: 16; J: TRBJ2-5; V: TRBV4-2; D: TRBD1; size: -; CDR3: CASSQGRQGAQETQYF; DNA: TGTGCCAGCAGCCAAGGGAGACAGGGGGCGCAGGAGACCCAGTACTTC
length: 14; J: TRBJ1-2; V: TRBV19; D: -; size: -; CDR3: CASSTLQFNYGYTF; DNA: TGTGCCAGTAGTACGCTCCAGTTTAACTATGGCTACACCTTC
length: 16; J: TRBJ2-3; V: TRBV5-1; D: TRBD1; size: -; CDR3: CASSPRRDREADTQYF; DNA: TGCGCCAGCAGCCCCCGGCGGGACAGGGAGGCAGATACGCAGTATTTT
length: 13; J: TRBJ2-3; V: TRBV30; D: -; size: -; CDR3: CAWGKLGTDTQYF; DNA: TGTGCCTGGGGAAAACTAGGCACAGATACGCAGTATTTT
length: 19; J: TRBJ2-3; V: TRBV10-3; D: TRBD2; size: -; CDR3: CAIRDRVGTSGRSTDTQYF; DNA: TGTGCCATCAGGGACAGGGTAGGGACTAGCGGGAGATCAACAGATACGCAGTATTTT
length: 16; J: TRBJ2-5; V: TRBV7-6; D: TRBD2; size: -; CDR3: CASRQLAGGDQETQYF; DNA: TGTGCCAGCAGACAACTGGCGGGGGGGGATCAAGAGACCCAGTACTTC
length: 14; J: TRBJ1-2; V: TRBV14; D: -; size: -; CDR3: CASSQGLMVYGYTF; DNA: TGTGCCAGCAGCCAAGGACTGATGGTCTATGGCTACACCTTC
length: 14; J: TRBJ2-3; V: TRBV5-6; D: -; size: once; CDR3: CASSLVGSVGGQYF; DNA: TGTGCCAGCAGCTTGGTTGGCAGTGTGGGGGGGCAGTATTTT
length: 16; J: TRBJ2-2; V: TRBV5-1; D: -; size: -; CDR3: CASSLVYSSNTGELFF; DNA: TGCGCCAGCAGCTTGGTTTACTCCTCGAACACCGGGGAGCTGTTTTTT
length: 15; J: TRBJ1-5; V: TRBV6-6; D: -; size: once; CDR3: CASSPLGGAGQPQHF; DNA: TGTGCCAGCAGCCCACTTGGGGGGGCGGGGCAGCCCCAGCATTTT
length: 15; J: TRBJ2-3; V: TRBV25-1; D: TRBD2; size: -; CDR3: CASSLAGGLGDTQYF; DNA: TGTGCCAGCAGTCTAGCGGGAGGGCTTGGGGATACGCAGTATTTT
length: 14; J: TRBJ2-2; V: TRBV28; D: -; size: -; CDR3: CASGGITNTGELFF; DNA: TGTGCCAGCGGGGGCATAACGAACACCGGGGAGCTGTTTTTT
length: 17; J: TRBJ1-1; V: TRBV6-1; D: TRBD1; size: few; CDR3: CASSGDRGRVEGTEAFF; DNA: TGTGCCAGCAGTGGAGACAGGGGGCGTGTAGAGGGCACTGAAGCTTTCTTT
length: 15; J: TRBJ2-3; V: TRBV11-3; D: TRBD2; size: -; CDR3: CASSFSGESTDTQYF; DNA: TGTGCCAGCAGCTTTAGCGGGGAAAGCACAGATACGCAGTATTTT
length: 16; J: TRBJ2-2; V: TRBV4-3; D: -; size: -; CDR3: CASSQILGVDRGELFF; DNA: TGCGCCAGCAGCCAAATACTAGGAGTGGACCGCGGGGAGCTGTTTTTT
length: 12; J: TRBJ2-7; V: TRBV7-3; D: -; size: -; CDR3: CASSPGGVEQYF; DNA: TGTGCCAGCAGCCCCGGAGGAGTTGAGCAGTACTTC
length: 14; J: TRBJ2-5; V: TRBV6-5; D: TRBD1; size: -; CDR3: CASSYTGGSETQYF; DNA: TGTGCCAGCAGTTACACAGGGGGCTCGGAGACCCAGTACTTC
length: 13; J: TRBJ1-1; V: TRBV29-1; D: TRBD1; size: -; CDR3: CSALDRGHTEAFF; DNA: TGCAGCGCCCTGGACAGGGGGCATACTGAAGCTTTCTTT
length: 18; J: TRBJ2-4; V: TRBV10-1; D: TRBD1; size: -; CDR3: CASSEIVWVGQVQNIQYF; DNA: TGCGCCAGCAGTGAGATAGTTTGGGTGGGACAGGTTCAAAACATTCAGTACTTC
length: 15; J: TRBJ1-1; V: TRBV7-8; D: -; size: -; CDR3: CASSRMGASNTEAFF; DNA: TGTGCCAGCAGCCGGATGGGGGCGTCGAACACTGAAGCTTTCTTT
length: 13; J: TRBJ1-5; V: TRBV19; D: -; size: -; CDR3: CAIGRVGNQPQHF; DNA: TGTGCCATTGGACGCGTGGGCAATCAGCCCCAGCATTTT
length: 14; J: TRBJ1-2; V: TRBV6-5; D: TRBD1; size: -; CDR3: CASSRGQANYGYTF; DNA: TGTGCCAGCAGCCGAGGACAGGCTAACTATGGCTACACCTTC
length: 15; J: TRBJ2-1; V: TRBV27; D: TRBD2; size: few; CDR3: CASSLIAGAYNEQFF; DNA: TGTGCCAGCAGTTTAATAGCGGGAGCCTACAATGAGCAGTTCTTC
length: 15; J: TRBJ1-6; V: TRBV10-3; D: TRBD1; size: -; CDR3: CAISEWTGPNSPLHF; DNA: TGTGCCATCAGTGAGTGGACAGGGCCTAATTCACCCCTCCACTTT